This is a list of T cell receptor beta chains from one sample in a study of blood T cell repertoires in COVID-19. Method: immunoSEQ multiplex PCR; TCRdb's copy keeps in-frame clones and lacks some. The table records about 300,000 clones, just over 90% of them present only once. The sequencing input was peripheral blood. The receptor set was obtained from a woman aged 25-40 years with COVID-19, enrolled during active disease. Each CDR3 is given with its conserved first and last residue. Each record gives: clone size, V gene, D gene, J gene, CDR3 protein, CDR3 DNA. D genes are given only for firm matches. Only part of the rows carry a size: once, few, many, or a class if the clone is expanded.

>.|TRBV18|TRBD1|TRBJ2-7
CASSRDRAYEQYF
TGTGCCAGCTCCCGGGACAGGGCCTACGAGCAGTACTTC
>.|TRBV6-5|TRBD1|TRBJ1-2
CASSSRQGPTNYGYTF
TGTGCCAGCAGTTCTCGACAGGGACCTACTAACTATGGCTACACCTTC
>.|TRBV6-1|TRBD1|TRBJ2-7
CASSPRDSSYEQYF
TGTGCCAGCAGTCCTCGGGACAGCTCCTACGAGCAGTACTTC
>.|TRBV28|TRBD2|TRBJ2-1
CASTTSGRVSSYNEQFF
TGTGCCAGCACCACTAGCGGGAGGGTCAGCTCCTACAATGAGCAGTTCTTC
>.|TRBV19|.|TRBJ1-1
CASSIPRNREMNTEAFF
TGTGCCAGTAGTATTCCGCGAAACAGGGAGATGAACACTGAAGCTTTCTTT
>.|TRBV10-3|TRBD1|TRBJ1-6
CAIRDRADSPLHF
TGTGCCATCAGGGACAGGGCGGATTCACCCCTCCACTTT
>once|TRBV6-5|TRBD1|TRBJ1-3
CASSAGQGLNTIYF
TGTGCCAGCAGCGCAGGACAGGGGCTAAACACCATATATTTT
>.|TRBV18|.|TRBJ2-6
CASSPPASGANVLTF
TGTGCCAGCTCACCACCGGCCTCTGGGGCCAACGTCCTGACTTTC
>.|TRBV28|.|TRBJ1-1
CASRSREVEAFF
TGTGCCAGCAGAAGTAGAGAGGTAGAAGCTTTCTTT
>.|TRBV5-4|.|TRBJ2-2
CASSFEFPSSTGELFF
TGTGCCAGCAGCTTCGAATTTCCTAGCAGCACCGGGGAGCTGTTTTTT
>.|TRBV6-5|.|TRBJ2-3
CASRPWTSTDTQYF
TGTGCCAGCAGGCCCTGGACTAGCACAGATACGCAGTATTTT